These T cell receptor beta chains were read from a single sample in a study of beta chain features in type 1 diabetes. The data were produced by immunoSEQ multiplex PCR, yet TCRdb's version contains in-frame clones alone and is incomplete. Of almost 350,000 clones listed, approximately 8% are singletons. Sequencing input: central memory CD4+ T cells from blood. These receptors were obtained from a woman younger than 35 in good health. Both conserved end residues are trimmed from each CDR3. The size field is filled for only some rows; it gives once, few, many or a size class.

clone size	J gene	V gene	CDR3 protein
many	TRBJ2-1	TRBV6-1	ASLERPISYNEQF
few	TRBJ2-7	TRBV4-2	ASSFEGQGVEQY
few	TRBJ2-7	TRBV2	ASSASSDLYEQY
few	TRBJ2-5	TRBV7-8	ASSSRLAGELGETQY
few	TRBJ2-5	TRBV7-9	ASSSQAETQY
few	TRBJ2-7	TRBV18	ASSPSSGSYEQY
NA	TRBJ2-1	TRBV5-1	ASSLGSGRDNEQF
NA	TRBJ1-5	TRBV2	ASSENSLYSNQPQH
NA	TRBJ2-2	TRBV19	ASSMFGTELF
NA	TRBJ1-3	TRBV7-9	ASSFQGPGNTIY
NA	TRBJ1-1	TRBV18	ASATGLDTEAF
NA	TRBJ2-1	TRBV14	ASSQLQGALGEQF
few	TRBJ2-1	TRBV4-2	ASSHTSGRGNEQF
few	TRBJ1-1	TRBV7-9	ASSLGRGNTEAF
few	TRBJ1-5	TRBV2	ASSREGPNQPQH
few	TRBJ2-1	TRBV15	ATSRGDRVI
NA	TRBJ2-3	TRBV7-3	ASSPTSGTDTQY
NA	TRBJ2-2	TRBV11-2	ASSLNAGSGELF
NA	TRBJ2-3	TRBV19	ASSMGSLDTQY
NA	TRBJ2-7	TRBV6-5	ASSYSIYGSSYEQY
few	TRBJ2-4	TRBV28	ASSLKGAILAKNIQY
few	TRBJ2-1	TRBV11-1	ASSLRGLQPNEQF
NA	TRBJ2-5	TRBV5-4	ASSQELRYQETQY
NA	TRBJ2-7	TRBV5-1	ASSFQGVRNEQY
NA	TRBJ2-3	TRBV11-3	ASSRDQLDTQY
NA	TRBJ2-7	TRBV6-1	ASSVRTSGSYEQY
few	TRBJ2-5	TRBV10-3	AIRESEKQETQY
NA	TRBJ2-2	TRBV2	ASSLRETVGELF
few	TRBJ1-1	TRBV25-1	ASSDFRVPNTEAF
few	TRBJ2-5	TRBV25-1	ASSEAPLSEETWETQY
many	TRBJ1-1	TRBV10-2	ASSESRWTEAF
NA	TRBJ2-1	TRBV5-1	ASSPGQGRYNEQF
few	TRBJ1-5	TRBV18	ASSPDIQPQH
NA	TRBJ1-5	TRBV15	ATSRVEYNQPQH
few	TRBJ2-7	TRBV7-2	ASSKQGQPAYEQY
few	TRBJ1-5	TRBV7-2	ASNTGFGPQH
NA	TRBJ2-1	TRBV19	ASSIRGWDEQF
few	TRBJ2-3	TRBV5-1	ASSPGRGSADTQY
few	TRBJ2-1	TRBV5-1	ASSQGTSGRASDNEQF
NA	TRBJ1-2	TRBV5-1	ASSLEVARAYGYT
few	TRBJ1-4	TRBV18	ASSPRVDEKLF
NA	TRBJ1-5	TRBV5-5	ASSPGGWNQPQH
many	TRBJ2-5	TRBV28	ASRPLTGETQY
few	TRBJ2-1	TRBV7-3	ASSLTSGFYNEQF
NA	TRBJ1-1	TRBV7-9	ASRIGQGATEAF
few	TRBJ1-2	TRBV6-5	ASSGYGDGYT
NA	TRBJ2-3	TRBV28	ATGQRTDTQY
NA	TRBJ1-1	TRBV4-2	ASSRAENTEAF
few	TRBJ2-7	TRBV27	ASSLWDQGGEQY
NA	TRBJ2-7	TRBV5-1	ASSLGGYEQY
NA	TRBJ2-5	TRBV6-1	ASSDALDRHQETQY
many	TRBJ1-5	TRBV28	ASSHSSGLTQPQH
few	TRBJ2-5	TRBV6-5	ASSGLLANQETQY
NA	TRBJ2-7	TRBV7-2	ASSLKVYEQY
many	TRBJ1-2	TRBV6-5	ASSRDRVRYGYT
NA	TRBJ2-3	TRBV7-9	ASSSRWGSTDTQY
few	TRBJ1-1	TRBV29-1	SVGRGMNTEAF
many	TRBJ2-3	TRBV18	ASSRLSGTGSPDTQY
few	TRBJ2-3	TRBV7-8	ASSFTGTSADTQY